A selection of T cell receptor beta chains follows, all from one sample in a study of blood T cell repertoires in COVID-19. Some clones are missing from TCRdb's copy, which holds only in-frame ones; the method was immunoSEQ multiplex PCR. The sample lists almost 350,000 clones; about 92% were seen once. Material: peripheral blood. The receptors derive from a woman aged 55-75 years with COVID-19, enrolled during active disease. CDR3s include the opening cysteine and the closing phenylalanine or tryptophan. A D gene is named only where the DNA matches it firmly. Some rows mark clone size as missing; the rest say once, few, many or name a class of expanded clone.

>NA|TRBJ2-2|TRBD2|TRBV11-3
CASSLRPLAGTQRSGELFF
TGTGCCAGCAGCTTAAGGCCACTAGCGGGGACCCAACGGTCCGGGGAGCTGTTTTTT
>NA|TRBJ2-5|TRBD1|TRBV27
CASSLSPGGYQETQYF
TGTGCCAGCAGTTTATCACCAGGGGGCTACCAAGAGACCCAGTACTTC
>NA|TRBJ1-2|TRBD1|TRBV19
CASSRTGQGDLGYTF
TGTGCCAGTAGTCGCACCGGACAGGGGGATTTAGGCTACACCTTC
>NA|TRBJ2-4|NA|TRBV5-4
CASSLWGSGTKNIQYF
TGTGCCAGCAGCTTGTGGGGTTCAGGGACAAAAAACATTCAGTACTTC
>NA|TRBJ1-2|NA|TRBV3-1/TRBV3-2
CASSHGLGYTF
TGTGCCAGCAGCCACGGTCTTGGCTACACCTTC
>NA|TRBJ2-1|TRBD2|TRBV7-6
CASSLGGLAANEQFF
TGTGCCAGCAGCTTAGGGGGACTAGCGGCTAATGAGCAGTTCTTC
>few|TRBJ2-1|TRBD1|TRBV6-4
CASSDTGVSYNEQFF
TGTGCCAGCAGTGACACAGGGGTCTCCTACAATGAGCAGTTCTTC
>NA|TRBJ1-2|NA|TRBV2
CASSAQNYGYTF
TGTGCCAGCAGTGCCCAGAACTATGGCTACACCTTC
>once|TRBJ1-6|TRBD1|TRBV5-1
CASSLTGGGNSPLHF
TGCGCCAGCAGCTTGACAGGGGGTGGGAATTCACCCCTCCACTTT
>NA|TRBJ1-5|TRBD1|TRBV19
CASSRTGGGLQPQHF
TGTGCCAGTAGTAGGACAGGGGGCGGTCTGCAGCCCCAGCATTTT
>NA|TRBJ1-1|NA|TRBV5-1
CASSLPTQEAFF
TGCGCCAGCAGCTTGCCTACACAGGAAGCTTTCTTT
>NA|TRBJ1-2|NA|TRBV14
CASSQIQGSPYGYTF
TGTGCCAGCAGCCAAATCCAGGGATCCCCCTATGGCTACACCTTC
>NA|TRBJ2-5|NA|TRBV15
CATSSKDLGETQYF
TGTGCCACCAGCAGTAAGGACTTAGGGGAGACCCAGTACTTC
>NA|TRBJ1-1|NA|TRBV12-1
CASSPGRTSGNTEAFF
TGTGCCAGCAGCCCCGGGAGGACAAGCGGGAACACTGAAGCTTTCTTT
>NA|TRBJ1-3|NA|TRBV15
CATTPGGGLGNTIYF
TGTGCCACCACCCCTGGGGGGGGCCTGGGAAACACCATATATTTT
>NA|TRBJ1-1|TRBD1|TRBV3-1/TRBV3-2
CASSKGATEAFF
TGTGCCAGCAGCAAGGGGGCCACTGAAGCTTTCTTT
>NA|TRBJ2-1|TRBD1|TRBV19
CASIPGQGWNEQFF
TGTGCCAGTATCCCAGGACAGGGGTGGAATGAGCAGTTCTTC
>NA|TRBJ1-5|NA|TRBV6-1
CASSEGRGGANNQPQHF
TGTGCCAGCAGTGAAGGCCGGGGGGGGGCAAACAATCAGCCCCAGCATTTT
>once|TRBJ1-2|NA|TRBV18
CASSLDRKLSGYTF
TGTGCCAGCTCACTCGACAGGAAACTCAGTGGCTACACCTTC
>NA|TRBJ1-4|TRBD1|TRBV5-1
CASSWRTGENEKLFF
TGCGCCAGCAGCTGGCGGACAGGGGAGAATGAAAAACTGTTTTTT
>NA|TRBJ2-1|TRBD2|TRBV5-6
CASSAFLVAGGLPNEQFF
TGTGCCAGCAGCGCCTTCCTGGTCGCGGGGGGGCTCCCCAATGAGCAGTTCTTC
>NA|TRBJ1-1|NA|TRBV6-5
CASISRGSEAFF
TGTGCCAGCATTTCCCGGGGGTCTGAAGCTTTCTTT
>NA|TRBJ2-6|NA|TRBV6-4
CASTSGDGSGANVLTF
TGTGCCAGCACCTCAGGTGACGGCTCTGGGGCCAACGTCCTGACTTTC
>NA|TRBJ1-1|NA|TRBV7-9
CASSQPTGNTEAFF
TGTGCCAGCAGCCAGCCGACGGGGAACACTGAAGCTTTCTTT
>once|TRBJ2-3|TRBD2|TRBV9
CASSTLTGGADTQYF
TGTGCCAGCAGCACCTTGACGGGGGGGGCAGATACGCAGTATTTT
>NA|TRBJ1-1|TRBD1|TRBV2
CASSEPQGPTEAFF
TGTGCCAGCAGTGAACCACAGGGGCCCACTGAAGCTTTCTTT
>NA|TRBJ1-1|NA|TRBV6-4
CASSVTGNTEAFF
TGTGCCAGCAGCGTAACAGGTAACACTGAAGCTTTCTTT
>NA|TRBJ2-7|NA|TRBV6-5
CASSYSASYEQYF
TGTGCCAGCAGTTACTCGGCAAGCTACGAGCAGTACTTC
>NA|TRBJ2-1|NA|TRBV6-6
CASSPWTVNYNEQFF
TGTGCCAGCAGTCCTTGGACAGTAAACTACAATGAGCAGTTCTTC
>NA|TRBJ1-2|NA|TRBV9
CASSVATPRGNYGYTF
TGTGCCAGCAGCGTAGCTACCCCGAGAGGGAACTATGGCTACACCTTC
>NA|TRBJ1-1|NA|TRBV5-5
CASSFAGRMNTEAFF
TGTGCCAGCAGCTTCGCCGGGAGGATGAACACTGAAGCTTTCTTT
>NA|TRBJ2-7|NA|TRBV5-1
CASRWSGGNEQYF
TGCGCCAGCAGATGGAGTGGGGGCAACGAGCAGTACTTC
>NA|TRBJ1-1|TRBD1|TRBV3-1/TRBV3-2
CASSHGRDRNAFF
TGTGCCAGCAGCCACGGCCGGGACAGGAACGCTTTCTTT
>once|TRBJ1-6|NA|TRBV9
CASSVGEDSSYNSPLHF
TGTGCCAGCAGCGTAGGGGAGGATAGCTCCTATAATTCACCCCTCCACTTT
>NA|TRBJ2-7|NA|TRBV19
CASSIRERGHEQYF
TGTGCCAGTAGTATTCGGGAACGCGGCCACGAGCAGTACTTC
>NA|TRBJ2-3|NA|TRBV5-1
CASSRDPTLEGTQYF
TGCGCCAGCAGTCGGGACCCAACCCTGGAGGGTACGCAGTATTTT
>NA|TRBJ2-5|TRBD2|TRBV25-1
CASSDYRGGWETQYF
TGTGCCAGCAGTGATTACCGGGGGGGCTGGGAGACCCAGTACTTC
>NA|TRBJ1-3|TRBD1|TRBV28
CASSKTGSGNTIYF
TGTGCCAGCAGTAAGACAGGGTCGGGAAACACCATATATTTT
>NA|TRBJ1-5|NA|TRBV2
CASSEFPQLPNQPQHF
TGTGCCAGCAGTGAATTTCCCCAGTTACCCAATCAGCCCCAGCATTTT
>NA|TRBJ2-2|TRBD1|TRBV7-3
CASSATGVKAGELFF
TGTGCCAGCAGCGCGACAGGGGTTAAGGCCGGGGAGCTGTTTTTT
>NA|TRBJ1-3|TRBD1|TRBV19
CASSTPGDSAVGNTIYF
TGTGCCAGTAGTACCCCAGGGGACAGCGCGGTCGGAAACACCATATATTTT
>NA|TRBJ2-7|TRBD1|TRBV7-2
CASSGYRGIGYEQYF
TGTGCCAGCAGCGGATACAGGGGGATCGGCTACGAGCAGTACTTC
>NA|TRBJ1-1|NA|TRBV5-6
CASSLRETEAFF
TGTGCCAGCAGCTTGAGGGAGACTGAAGCTTTCTTT
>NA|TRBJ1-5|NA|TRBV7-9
CASSRTADQPQHF
TGTGCCAGCAGCCGGACAGCGGATCAGCCCCAGCATTTT
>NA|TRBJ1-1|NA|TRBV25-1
CASSSGAEADYTEAFF
TGTGCCAGCAGTTCCGGAGCCGAGGCTGACTACACTGAAGCTTTCTTT
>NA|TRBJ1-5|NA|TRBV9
CASSLTGNNQPQHF
TGTGCCAGCAGCCTCACAGGGAACAATCAGCCCCAGCATTTT
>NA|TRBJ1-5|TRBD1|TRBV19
CASSRGQALNQPQHF
TGTGCCAGTAGTAGAGGACAGGCCCTGAATCAGCCCCAGCATTTT
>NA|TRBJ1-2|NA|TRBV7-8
CASSLGSPNYGYTF
TGTGCCAGCAGCTTAGGCAGTCCTAACTATGGCTACACCTTC
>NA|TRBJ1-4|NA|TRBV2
CASSEAMGAGNEKLFF
TGTGCCAGCAGTGAAGCAATGGGGGCAGGTAATGAAAAACTGTTTTTT
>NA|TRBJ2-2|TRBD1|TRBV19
CASIGTGWTGELFF
TGTGCCAGTATTGGGACAGGGTGGACCGGGGAGCTGTTTTTT
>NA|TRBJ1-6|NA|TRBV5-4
CASSFDGVNSPLHF
TGTGCCAGCAGCTTTGATGGAGTTAATTCACCCCTCCACTTT
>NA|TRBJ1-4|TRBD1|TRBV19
CASSFQQGLGLFF
TGTGCCAGTAGTTTCCAACAGGGGCTCGGACTGTTTTTT
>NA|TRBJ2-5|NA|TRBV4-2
CASSQDSGRPSGETQYF
TGTGCCAGCAGCCAAGACTCGGGCAGACCTTCAGGGGAGACCCAGTACTTC
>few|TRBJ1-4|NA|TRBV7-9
CASSFIGATVKEKLFF
TGTGCCAGCAGCTTTATTGGGGCGACGGTTAAGGAAAAACTGTTTTTT
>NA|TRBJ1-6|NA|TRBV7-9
CASTIDSRNSPLHF
TGTGCCAGCACCATCGACAGCCGCAATTCACCCCTCCACTTT
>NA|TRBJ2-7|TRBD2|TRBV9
CASSVEGSGGAHEQYF
TGTGCCAGCAGCGTAGAAGGTAGCGGGGGGGCCCACGAGCAGTACTTC
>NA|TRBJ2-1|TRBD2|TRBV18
CASSPIGTSGGVSYNEQFF
TGTGCCAGCTCACCAATAGGGACTAGCGGGGGGGTCTCCTACAATGAGCAGTTCTTC
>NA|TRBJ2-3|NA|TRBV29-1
CSVHRDVATDTQYF
TGCAGCGTTCACAGGGATGTAGCGACAGATACGCAGTATTTT
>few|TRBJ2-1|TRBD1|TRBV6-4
CASSYEGADYNEQFF
TGTGCCAGCAGTTATGAGGGGGCAGACTACAATGAGCAGTTCTTC
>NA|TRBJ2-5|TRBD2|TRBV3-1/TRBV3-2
CASSPRVLAGGETQYF
TGTGCCAGCAGCCCCCGAGTACTAGCGGGGGGGGAGACCCAGTACTTC